These 14 T cell receptor beta chains originate from one sample sequenced in a study of human T cells and chemical hapten exposure. The time point denotes: pre-sensitization, week 0. Treatment here: therapeutic diphenylcyclopropenone sensitization with weekly scalp DPC. Total RNA was extracted from unfractionated whole blood. MiXCR was run by TCRdb on the RACE reads, yielding one entry per CDR3 protein. Found here are some 57,000 distinct CDR3 sequences, approximately 9.6% of them singletons; the top ten hold roughly 10%. Material: whole blood, obtained in connection with sensitization to the hapten diphenylcyclopropenone (DPC). The receptors stem from a woman aged 25 to 45 with alopecia areata. Some clones in this sample may be carry-over from other donors' samples.

V usage is TRBV4-1 and J usage is TRBJ2-3, with D hard to call. There are 14 residues in the CDR3. The germline gives CDR1 MGHRA, CDR2 YSYEKL. V was pared by 0 bases and J by 3 bases, with 7 bases between. The CDR3 DNA sequence: TGCGCCAGCAGCCAAGATCCTGTAACAGATACGCAGTATTTT. As protein: CASSQDPVTDTQYF.

The genes are TRBV7-6 and TRBJ2-2; D gene uncertain. Per the germline V gene, CDR1 is SGHVS and CDR2 is FNYEAQ. The V end lost 1 base, the J end lost 3 bases, and 9 bases lay between the germline ends. This CDR3 comprises 15 residues. The CDR3: CASSLETLDTGELFF. The CDR3 DNA reads as TGTGCCAGCAGCTTAGAAACGTTGGACACCGGGGAGCTGTTTTTT.

This clonotype was counted at least ten times. The rearrangement joins TRBV7-2 to TRBJ2-3; 8 nucleotides match TRBD2. Germline-derived CDR1 and CDR2 are SGHTA and FQGNSA. Trimming at V came to 2 bases and at J to 0 bases, leaving 10 bases not matched to a gene. CDR3 length: 18 residues. CDR3 nucleotide sequence: TGTGCCAGCAGCTTAACAGCGGGGGCCTTTCCTAGCACAGATACGCAGTATTTT. Translating it yields CASSLTAGAFPSTDTQYF.

This chain joins TRBV4-3 and TRBJ1-1; D remains unclear. V was cut by 0 bases and J by 11 bases, with 19 bases left in between. CDR3 length equals 15 residues. Per the germline V gene, CDR1 is LGHNA and CDR2 is YSLEER. CDR3 sequence reads: CASSQDLNSRRGAFF. The CDR3, as DNA: TGCGCCAGCAGCCAAGATCTGAACAGCCGTCGCGGGGCTTTCTTT.

This chain links TRBV5-5 with TRBJ1-5, with TRBD1 matching over 8 bases. The CDR3 has 15 residues. CDR1 is SGHKS, CDR2 YYEKEE, per germline (reference sequence). Unmatched junction bases numbered 8, after V lost 5 bases and J lost 4 bases. The CDR3 loop reads CASSSGQGRNQPQHF. The DNA of the CDR3 is TGTGCCAGCAGTTCAGGACAGGGACGAAATCAGCCCCAGCATTTT.

Many counts were recorded for this clonotype. The chain uses TRBV6-6 and TRBJ1-2; D uncertain. Looked up from germline, CDR1 is MNHNY and CDR2 is SVGAGI (reference sequence). The V and J ends lost 2 bases and 4 bases respectively, with 14 bases between them. The CDR3 runs 15 residues. CDR3 in amino acids: CASSYDGVGSYGYTF. Written as DNA, the CDR3 is TGTGCCAGCAGTTACGATGGGGTTGGGTCCTATGGCTACACCTTC.

This clonotype has more than one count but fewer than ten. The chain couples TRBV12-3 or TRBV12-4 to TRBJ1-5; maybe TRBD1 (5 bases). The ends were cut back, 3 bases at V and 5 bases at J, with 8 bases in the middle. CDR3 length: 13 amino acids. The CDR3 nucleotides are TGTGCCAGCAGTTTTTGGGGCGATCAGCCCCAGCATTTT. It codes for CASSFWGDQPQHF.

This clonotype was seen repeatedly, ten times or more. For the CDR3, the DNA is TGTGCCAGCAGCCAAGGAGGGCCGGGGAGGAATGAGCAGTTCTTC. Translating gives CASSQGGPGRNEQFF. This chain uses TRBV9 with TRBJ2-1; TRBD2 might be the D (6 bases). The germline V gene has CDR1 SGDLS and CDR2 YYNGEE. V was trimmed by 4 bases and J by 7 bases, leaving 18 bases between them. The CDR3 is 15 amino acids.

This clonotype has just a few counts. The chain joins TRBV7-2 to TRBJ2-5, with TRBD2 identical over 7 bases. J gave up 5 bases and V 5 bases, and 14 bases lay outside the gene matches. CDR1 and CDR2 from the germline V gene are SGHTA and FQGNSA. The CDR3 contains 16 residues. The CDR3 here is CASSGGSSVGGETQYF. The CDR3 nucleotides read TGTGCCAGCAGCGGCGGGTCGTCGGTCGGGGGGGAGACCCAGTACTTC.

About this clonotype: A much larger clone lies a single base off, so this may be a read error. The genes are TRBV9 and TRBJ2-2; 7 nucleotides agree with TRBD1. The CDR3 spans 15 residues. V shed 0 bases and J 5 bases; nucleotides not matched to a gene: 4. CDR1 and CDR2 from the germline V gene are SGDLS and YYNGEE. CDR3 amino acids: CASSVVSGGTGELFF. CDR3 nucleotide sequence: TGTGCCAGCAGCGTAGTGTCAGGGGGAACCGGGGAGCTGTTTTTT.

There are many counts of this clonotype. The V call is TRBV12-3 or TRBV12-4, the J call TRBJ1-1; D unclear. Trimming removed 4 bases from V and 4 bases from J, with 7 bases in between. The CDR3 has 12 amino acids. As DNA, the CDR3 is TGTGCCAGCAGTTATGTGGGCACTGAAGCTTTCTTT. Encoded protein: CASSYVGTEAFF.

In this sample, this clonotype turned up many times. The chain links TRBV5-1 to TRBJ1-1; tentatively, D is TRBD1 (6 bases). This CDR3 is built from 14 residues. The V gene lost 4 bases and the J gene lost 6 bases, with 16 bases spanning the gap. Germline V CDR1 and CDR2: SGHRS, YFSETQ. The CDR3 loop is CASSPRGGEAEAFF. CDR3 DNA sequence: TGCGCCAGCAGCCCTCGGGGGGGCGAAGCTGAAGCTTTCTTT.

This clonotype was seen only a few times. The V gene is TRBV12-3 or TRBV12-4, the J gene TRBJ2-4, with a weak D call TRBD1 (6 bases). V shed 6 bases and J shed 0 bases, with 18 bases lying between them. This CDR3 spans 17 amino acids. CDR3 region: CASRGAKGPLAKNIQYF. The DNA for the CDR3 is TGTGCCAGCAGGGGGGCTAAAGGCCCTTTAGCCAAAAACATTCAGTACTTC.

This clonotype came up a few times. This CDR3 reads CASSYGTDMNYGYTF. The CDR3 DNA reads TGTGCCAGCAGTTACGGGACAGACATGAACTATGGCTACACCTTC. The chain couples TRBV6-2 or TRBV6-3 to TRBJ1-2; 7 positions match TRBD1. The germline V gene has CDR1 MNHEY and CDR2 SVGEGT. This CDR3 is built from 15 residues. V shed 2 bases and J 2 bases; nucleotides not matched to a gene: 5.